Listed here is a single T cell receptor (beta chain). Sorted-subset replicate PCRs used 150 to 250 ng of genomic DNA. This amount corresponded to about 30,000 T cell genomes. Method: immunoSEQ multiplex PCR; TCRdb's copy keeps in-frame clones and lacks some. The sample carries approximately 500,000 clones, 95% to 97% recorded once. CDR3 length equals 13 residues. Germline CDR1 reads SEHNR; CDR2 reads FQNEAQ (reference sequence). V was clipped by 4 bases and J by 3 bases, with 10 bases between them. The entry originates in a study of shared clonotypes between healthy human individuals. Study summary: Each donor's CD8 memory used one plate, CD8 naive two, each CD4 subset three.

The receptor comes from a woman in her thirties in good health. The chain has TRBV7-9 and TRBJ2-7, with D possibly TRBD1 on 5 matching bases. The sequenced sample consisted of naive CD4+ T cells sorted from blood. Specified subset: CD45RA+ positively selected. CDR3 loop: CASSYQGNYEQYF. The CDR3 DNA is TGTGCCAGCAGCTACCAGGGAAACTACGAGCAGTACTTC.